The present TCR beta chain was sequenced within a study of cytomegalovirus exposure and HLA in healthy donors. The germline V gene encodes CDR1 MGHDK and CDR2 SYGVNS. The CDR3 is made up of 12 amino acids. The ends lost 6 bases at V and 11 bases at J; junction bases unmatched: 9. Overall study findings and caveats: In a later analysis, compared with equally common non-associated chains, HLA-associated beta chains were more expanded.

60 Vbeta and 13 Jbeta primers were used in PCR. As handled by the study authors: There were about 80 million unique TCR beta chains by a later count, and approximately 11 million of them were shared. The data were produced by immunoSEQ multiplex PCR, yet TCRdb's version contains in-frame clones alone and is incomplete. V and J calls and clone size follow that table, whereas D and trimming were derived from the DNA. The sample features about 42,000 clones, with approximately 1.5% in its top ten. Turning to this clone: Its antigen is unknown.

The origin of this receptor is a man under 40 in good health and CMV-seronegative. The gene calls are TRBV25-1 and TRBJ1-1; 7 bases line up with TRBD1. Sequenced: PBMCs. CDR3 bases: TGTGCCAGCAGCTCGGGACAGCTGTACGCTTTCTTT. Protein sequence: CASSSGQLYAFF.